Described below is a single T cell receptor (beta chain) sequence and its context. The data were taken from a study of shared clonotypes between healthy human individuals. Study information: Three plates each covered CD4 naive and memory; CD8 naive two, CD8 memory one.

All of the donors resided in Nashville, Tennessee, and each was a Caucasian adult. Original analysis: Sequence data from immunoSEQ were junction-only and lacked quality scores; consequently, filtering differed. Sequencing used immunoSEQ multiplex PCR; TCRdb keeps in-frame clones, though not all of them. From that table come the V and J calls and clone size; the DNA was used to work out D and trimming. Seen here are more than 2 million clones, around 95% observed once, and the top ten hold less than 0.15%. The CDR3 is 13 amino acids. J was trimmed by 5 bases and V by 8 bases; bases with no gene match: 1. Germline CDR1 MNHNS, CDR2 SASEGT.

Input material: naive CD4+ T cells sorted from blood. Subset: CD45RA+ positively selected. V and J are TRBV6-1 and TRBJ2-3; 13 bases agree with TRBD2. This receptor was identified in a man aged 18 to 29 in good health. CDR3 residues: CASRTSGGDTQYF. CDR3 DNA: TGTGCCAGCCGGACTAGCGGGGGAGATACGCAGTATTTT.